These T cell receptor beta chains were read from a single sample in a study of a mutant IDH1 vaccine in newly diagnosed glioma. TCRdb's copy holds only in-frame clones and misses some; the assay was immunoSEQ multiplex PCR. This sample carries about 50,000 clones, around 84% of them seen once, and the ten largest clones take around 4.1%. For these receptors, no antigen is known. The sequenced sample was PBMCs, obtained from a glioma patient whose treatment included an IDH1 peptide vaccine. Receptors originate from a woman under 30 with glioma. Each CDR3 is given with its conserved first and last residue. The D gene is left open where the match is weak. A row's size may be missing; if present it is once, few, many or a size class.

size	D	J	V	DNA	CDR3
.	.	TRBJ2-1	TRBV25-1	TGTGCCAGCAGTGAATTGGGGACTGCGACCTACAATGAGCAGTTCTTC	CASSELGTATYNEQFF
.	TRBD1	TRBJ2-7	TRBV6-5	TGTGCCAGCAGGAATTCGGGACAGGGCTACGAGCAGTACTTC	CASRNSGQGYEQYF
few	TRBD1	TRBJ1-2	TRBV6-1	TGTGCCAGCAGTGGACAGGGGATTTATGGCTACACCTTC	CASSGQGIYGYTF
.	.	TRBJ2-6	TRBV19	TGTGCCAGTACCCCGGGGGGCAGGGGGACTGGGGCCAACGTCCTGACTTTC	CASTPGGRGTGANVLTF
.	TRBD2	TRBJ2-3	TRBV5-1	TGCGCCAGCGGATTAGCGGGCGGGGAAGGAGATACGCAGTATTTT	CASGLAGGEGDTQYF
.	.	TRBJ2-2	TRBV10-1	TGCGCCAGCAGGAAGATAGGGGGGGAAGACACCGGGGAGCTGTTTTTT	CASRKIGGEDTGELFF
once	.	TRBJ2-2	TRBV5-6	TGTGCCAGCAGCCTTGGGGTCGGGGAGCTGTTTTTT	CASSLGVGELFF
.	.	TRBJ2-7	TRBV5-6	TGTGCCAGCAGCGGGGGCCCCTCCTACGAGCAGTACTTC	CASSGGPSYEQYF
.	TRBD1	TRBJ1-3	TRBV10-2	TGCGCCAGCAGGCCCGGGACAGGGGGCGACAGAATTCGGGACACCATATATTTT	CASRPGTGGDRIRDTIYF
few	TRBD1	TRBJ1-2	TRBV10-3	TGTGCCATCAGTGAGTCTACAGGGGGCTATGGCTACACCTTC	CAISESTGGYGYTF
once	.	TRBJ2-2	TRBV6-1	TGTGCCAGCAGTGAAGGGACGGATACCGGGGAGCTGTTTTTT	CASSEGTDTGELFF